This T cell receptor (beta chain) emerged from a study of cytomegalovirus exposure and HLA in healthy donors. Notes on the study in general: The authors enumerated 180 or so TCR beta chains as linked to cytomegalovirus. Reports described diagnosis of cytomegalovirus status by the classifier as highly specific and sensitive. Many donors shared some public TCRs, even though most TCR sequences were rare. DRB1 had the most TCR associations and HLA-C the fewest, a later analysis found, with rates varying by HLA locus.

The PCR employed 60 Vbeta primers together with 13 Jbeta primers. Method: immunoSEQ multiplex PCR; TCRdb's copy keeps in-frame clones and lacks some. Altogether about 200,000 clones are present, 70% being singletons, with the ten largest covering 2.6%. V lost 6 bases, J lost 7 bases, and 2 bases stayed unmatched. The CDR3 runs 11 residues. Germline CDR1 reads MNHEY; CDR2 reads SMNVEV (reference sequence). This clone has more than one count but fewer than ten. Its matching antigen is unknown. The chain combines TRBV27 with TRBJ1-1; 7 bases fit TRBD1. The TCR sequence derives from a man aged 40-49 years in good health and CMV-seropositive. Material: PBMCs. The CDR3 here is CASRQGVEAFF. CDR3 DNA: TGTGCCAGCAGGCAGGGGGTTGAAGCTTTCTTT.